This TCR beta chain was identified in a study of blood T cells in healthy people across ages. This clonotype appeared a few times. The CDR3 spans 16 residues. With 0 bases removed from V and 1 base from J, the gap between germline ends came to 11 bases. Germline V gene data show CDR1 as SGHKS and CDR2 as YYEKEE (reference sequence). The authors ran a second PCR of about 7 to 11 cycles using a sample-barcoded 5' primer and a J-beta primer mix. TCRdb recomputed calls from the 5' RACE reads with MiXCR, one row per CDR3 protein. The data show under 700,000 distinct CDR3 sequences, less than 25% seen once. These data also formed part of another study, on T cells of mothers and their children. From that second work: Each donor was one of three healthy Caucasian mothers or one of their six children. Researchers report slightly higher, though non-significant, overlap in related mother-child pairs than in unrelated pairs.

Specimen: blood. This TCR was sampled from a boy between 10 and 17 years old in good health. The chain joins TRBV5-5 to TRBJ1-5; the D is unclear. The CDR3 DNA reads TGTGCCAGCAGCTTGGAGGGTGCGAGGAGCAATCAGCCCCAGCATTTT. Its translation: CASSLEGARSNQPQHF. Based on the CDR3 plus reference TRBV5-5 and TRBJ1-5, the full variable domain is DAGVTQSPTHLIKTRGQQVTLRCSPISGHKSVSWYQQVLGQGPQFIFQYYEKEERGRGNFPDRFSARQFPNYSSELNVNALLLGDSALYLCASSLEGARSNQPQHFGDGTRLSIL.